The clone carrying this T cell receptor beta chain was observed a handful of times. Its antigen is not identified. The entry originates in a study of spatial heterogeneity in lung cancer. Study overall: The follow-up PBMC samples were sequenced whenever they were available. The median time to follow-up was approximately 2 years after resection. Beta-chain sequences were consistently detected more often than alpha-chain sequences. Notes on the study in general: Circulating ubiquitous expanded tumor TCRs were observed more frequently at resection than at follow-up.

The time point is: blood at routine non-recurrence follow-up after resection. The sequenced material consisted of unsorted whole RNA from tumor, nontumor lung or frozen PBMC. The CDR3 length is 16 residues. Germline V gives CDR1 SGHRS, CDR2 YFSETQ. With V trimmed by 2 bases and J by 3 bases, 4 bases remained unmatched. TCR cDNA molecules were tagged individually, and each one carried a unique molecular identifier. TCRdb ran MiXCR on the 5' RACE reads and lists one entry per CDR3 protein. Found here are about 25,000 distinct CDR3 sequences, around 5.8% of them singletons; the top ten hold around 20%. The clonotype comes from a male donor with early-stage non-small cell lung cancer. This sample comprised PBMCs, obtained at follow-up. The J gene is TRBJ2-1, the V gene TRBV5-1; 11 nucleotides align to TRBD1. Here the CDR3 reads CASSLGTGGVYNEQFF. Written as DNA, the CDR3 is TGCGCCAGCAGCTTAGGGACAGGGGGTGTCTACAATGAGCAGTTCTTC.